This note documents a single T cell receptor beta chain sequence. Its cognate antigen is unknown. CDR1 LGHDT and CDR2 YNNKEL come from the germline V gene (reference sequence). With V trimmed by 3 bases and J by 4 bases, 5 bases remained unmatched. The CDR3 has 14 residues. Noted time point: sample taken at primary tumor resection. Tumor, nontumor lung or frozen PBMC supplied whole RNA that was sequenced unsorted. The donor group consisted of around 66 patients who had untreated, early-stage non-small cell lung cancer. Every molecule of TCR cDNA had its own unique molecular identifier. TCRdb redid the calling of the 5' RACE reads with MiXCR, one entry per CDR3 protein. In the table there are tens of thousands of distinct CDR3 sequences, roughly 6.5% of which are singletons. This sample stems from a study of spatial heterogeneity in lung cancer. Whole-study findings and limits: Expanded tumor TCRs that were ubiquitous appeared in blood more at resection than follow-up.

This sequence was found in a female donor with early-stage non-small cell lung cancer. The sample consisted of PBMCs, taken at surgery. The chain joins TRBV3-1 to TRBJ1-2; TRBD1 agrees at 7 bases. CDR3 sequence (DNA): TGTGCCAGCAGCCACCGCGGGACAGCCTATGGCTACACCTTC. Encoded protein: CASSHRGTAYGYTF.